These 16 T cell receptor beta chains came from one sample sequenced in a study of cytomegalovirus exposure and HLA in healthy donors. PCR used 60 Vbeta primers and 13 Jbeta primers. The repertoire was sequenced with immunoSEQ multiplex PCR; TCRdb's copy has only in-frame clones and lacks some. The sample has under 200,000 clones, about 80% seen once. The specimen sequenced was PBMCs. The receptor set was obtained from a girl aged 5-17 years in good health and CMV-seropositive.

This chain joins TRBV18 and TRBJ1-1, with a weak D call TRBD1 (5 bases). Trimming left V 5 bases short and J 4 bases short, with 17 bases between. This CDR3 contains 15 residues. Germline V gene sequence: CDR1 KGHSH, CDR2 LQKENI. The CDR3 nucleotides read TGTGCCAGCTCAAGGTCAGGGCAAGACCCCACTGAAGCTTTCTTT. Its translation: CASSRSGQDPTEAFF.

This clone appeared a single time. The V and J genes are TRBV4-2 and TRBJ2-1, with 7 bases fitting TRBD2. Germline V gene data show CDR1 as LGHNA and CDR2 as YNFKEQ. The V segment lost 2 bases and the J segment 2 bases; nucleotides outside the gene matches: 3. This CDR3 contains 15 residues. The CDR3 DNA reads TGTGCCAGCAGCCAACTGGGGGGGGCCTACAATGAGCAGTTCTTC. The encoded protein is CASSQLGGAYNEQFF.

This chain uses TRBV12-5 with TRBJ2-3; D remains ambiguous. Trimming removed 2 bases at V and 4 bases at J, with 4 bases between. The CDR3 runs 12 residues. Germline CDR1 LGHNT, CDR2 FRNRAP. The CDR3 nucleotides read TGTGCTAGTGGTTTGACAGCAGATACGCAGTATTTT. This encodes CASGLTADTQYF.

J is TRBJ2-5 and V is TRBV4-1; perhaps TRBD2 as D (5 bases). The J call is doubtful: the DNA matches TRBJ2-7 better. This CDR3 spans 14 amino acids. Germline loops: CDR1 MGHRA, CDR2 YSYEKL. The CDR3 protein is CASRLVRTSYEQYF. The CDR3, as DNA: TGCGCCAGCAGACTAGTCCGGACCTCCTACGAGCAGTACTTC.

The J gene is TRBJ2-1, the V gene TRBV21-1; TRBD1 is the table's D call and was not checked against the DNA. TRBV21-1 is a documented pseudogene. This CDR3 is built from 15 residues. The CDR3 nucleotides are TGTGCCAGCAGCATCGACAGGGATGAATACAATGAGCAGTTCTTC. It is translated as CASSIDRDEYNEQFF.

This clone has a handful of counts. The CDR3: CASRHLFYSNQPQHF. The DNA of the CDR3 is TGTGCCAGCAGGCACTTATTTTATAGCAATCAGCCCCAGCATTTT. This sequence joins TRBV6-1 and TRBJ1-5; no clear D. The CDR3 is 15 residues long. Germline lookup yields CDR1 MNHNS and CDR2 SASEGT. Between the trimmed V and J ends, which lost 6 bases and 0 bases, there was a span of 12 bases.

A few counts support this clone. The chain is built from TRBV29-1 and TRBJ2-5; 10 nucleotides agree with TRBD2. After removal of 7 bases from V and 4 bases from J, the junction contained 12 bases not matched to a gene. This CDR3 is 15 amino acids long. CDR1 and CDR2 (germline): SQVTM, ANQGSEA. The CDR3 DNA reads TGCAGCGCAGGCCTAGCGGGAGCCCCTCGAGAGACCCAGTACTTC. Amino acid sequence: CSAGLAGAPRETQYF. The full variable domain, in which reference TRBV29-1 and TRBJ2-5 provide the parts outside the CDR3, is SAVISQKPSRDICQRGTSLTIQCQVDSQVTMMFWYRQQPGQSLTLIATANQGSEATYESGFVIDKFPISRPNLTFSTLTVSNMSPEDSSIYLCSAGLAGAPRETQYFGPGTRLLVL.

The chain is built from TRBV29-1 and TRBJ1-2, with D tentatively TRBD1 (5 bases). Deletions cut 7 bases from V and 4 bases from J, with 10 bases between. This CDR3 has 11 residues. Germline lookup yields CDR1 SQVTM and CDR2 ANQGSEA. Here the CDR3 reads CSAAQGYGYTF. DNA of the CDR3: TGCAGCGCCGCGCAGGGCTATGGCTACACCTTC.

Worth noting for this clone: One junction end disagrees with the germline gene, perhaps due to a read error. The chain combines TRBV25-1 with TRBJ1-5; 8 nucleotides match TRBD1. The CDR3 covers 16 residues. The germline V gene has CDR1 MGHDK and CDR2 SYGVNS. CDR3: CASRELTGVGNQPQHF. CDR3 sequence (DNA): TGTGCCAGCAGAGAATTGACAGGGGTTGGCAATCAGCCCCAGCATTTT.

This clone was counted once. The V gene is TRBV5-1, the J gene TRBJ1-2; 7 nucleotides line up with TRBD1. CDR3 length: 16 amino acids. V lost 0 bases, J lost 6 bases, and 11 bases stayed unmatched. Germline values: CDR1 SGHRS, CDR2 YFSETQ. This CDR3 reads CASSLEPPGQHNGYTF. CDR3 bases: TGCGCCAGCAGCTTGGAACCGCCGGGACAGCATAATGGCTACACCTTC. The full variable domain, with the rest looked up from reference TRBV5-1 and TRBJ1-2, is KAGVTQTPRYLIKTRGQQVTLSCSPISGHRSVSWYQQTPGQGLQFLFEYFSETQRNKGNFPGRFSGRQFSNSRSEMNVSTLELGDSALYLCASSLEPPGQHNGYTFGSGTRLTVV.

The V gene is TRBV2, the J gene TRBJ2-2, with D uncertain. The CDR3 is made up of 13 amino acids. Germline CDR1 is SNHLY and CDR2 is FYNNEI. V lost 4 bases and J lost 4, with 7 bases in between. CDR3 loop: CASSVGSTGELFF. As DNA, the CDR3 is TGTGCCAGCAGTGTCGGTAGCACCGGGGAGCTGTTTTTT.

The chain uses TRBV6-4 and TRBJ1-1, with D perhaps TRBD1 (6 bases). The CDR3 contains 14 residues. Trimming pared 5 bases from V and 2 bases from J, leaving 12 bases between. The germline V gene has CDR1 MRHNA and CDR2 SNTAGT. CDR3: CASSQTGANTEAFF. The CDR3 region has the DNA TGTGCCAGCAGTCAGACAGGAGCCAACACTGAAGCTTTCTTT.

This chain connects TRBV11-2 to TRBJ1-4; D not certain. The germline V gene encodes CDR1 SGHAT and CDR2 FQNNGV. The CDR3 extends over 14 amino acids. Trimming stripped 1 base from V and 7 bases from J, with 10 bases between. DNA of the CDR3: TGTGCCAGCAGCTTAGGCGGGGAGACTGAAAAACTGTTTTTT. Translation gives CASSLGGETEKLFF.

The rearrangement uses TRBV9 and TRBJ2-5; no clear D gene. The CDR3 length is 13 residues. Germline V gene lookup returns CDR1 SGDLS and CDR2 YYNGEE. V gave up 0 bases and J gave up 3 bases, with 6 bases separating them. In DNA form, the CDR3 reads TGTGCCAGCAGCGTAGGACATAAAGAGACCCAGTACTTC. Its protein product is CASSVGHKETQYF.

J is TRBJ2-1 and V is TRBV7-2, with 7 bases aligning to TRBD2. V lost 4 bases and J lost 0; bases outside the gene matches: 6. Germline CDR1 SGHTA, CDR2 FQGNSA. CDR3 length equals 16 residues. The CDR3 nucleotides are TGTGCCAGCAGCTCTGCACTAGCGCCCTCCTACAATGAGCAGTTCTTC. Amino acids: CASSSALAPSYNEQFF. The entire variable domain, with the rest obtained from reference TRBV7-2 and TRBJ2-1, is as follows: GAGVSQSPSNKVTEKGKDVELRCDPISGHTALYWYRQSLGQGLEFLIYFQGNSAPDKSGLPSDRFSAERTGGSVSTLTIQRTQQEDSAVYLCASSSALAPSYNEQFFGPGTRLTVL.

The rearrangement links TRBV19 to TRBJ2-1; weak D call: TRBD1 (5 bases). Trimming removed 5 bases at V and 13 bases at J, with 15 bases between. CDR3 length equals 12 residues. The germline V gene encodes CDR1 LNHDA and CDR2 SQIVND (reference sequence). The CDR3 here is CASSALPGSQFF. Written as DNA, the CDR3 is TGTGCCAGTAGTGCCCTCCCAGGGTCTCAGTTCTTC. The full variable domain, with the rest looked up from reference TRBV19 and TRBJ2-1, is DGGITQSPKYLFRKEGQNVTLSCEQNLNHDAMYWYRQDPGQGLRLIYYSQIVNDFQKGDIAEGYSVSREKKESFPLTVTSAQKNPTAFYLCASSALPGSQFFGPGTRLTVL.